This entry lists 24 T cell receptor beta chains sequenced from one sample in a study of blood T cell repertoires in COVID-19. Here immunoSEQ multiplex PCR was the method, and the copy in TCRdb shows in-frame clones only, minus some. The sample lists 250,000 to 300,000 clones; approximately 87% were seen once. Sequencing was performed on peripheral blood. The origin of the receptors is a woman aged 25 to 39 with COVID-19, enrolled during active disease.

This chain uses TRBV5-1 with TRBJ1-1; 9 nucleotides line up with TRBD1. Germline lookup yields CDR1 SGHRS and CDR2 YFSETQ. The CDR3 loop spans 14 amino acids. The J segment lost 4 bases and the V segment lost 4 bases, leaving 5 bases of the junction unmatched. Here the CDR3 DNA reads TGCGCCAGCAGCGCAAAACAGGGGGCCACTGAAGCTTTCTTT. It encodes CASSAKQGATEAFF.

This clone was detected a few times. The chain links TRBV3-1 (or the pseudogene TRBV3-2) to TRBJ2-2; no reliable D call. CDR3 size: 13 residues. Trimming took 2 bases from V and 5 from J, leaving 6 bases between them. Germline V lookup: CDR1 LGHDT, CDR2 YNNKEL (reference sequence). Written as DNA, the CDR3 is TGTGCCAGCAGCCAAATGAGAACCGGGGAGCTGTTTTTT. This codes for CASSQMRTGELFF.

The CDR3 bases are TGTGCCACCGGGTCCGGGACAGGGGGTAATGAGCAGTTCTTC. Its protein is CATGSGTGGNEQFF. This chain joins TRBV24-1 and TRBJ2-1, with 11 bases fitting TRBD1. Germline V lookup: CDR1 KGHDR, CDR2 SFDVKD. V shed 9 bases and J 7 bases; nucleotides not matched to a gene: 7. The CDR3 totals 14 residues.

The V and J genes are TRBV7-2 and TRBJ2-5; 9 bases are a match to TRBD2. Germline CDR1 reads SGHTA; CDR2 reads FQGNSA. This CDR3 is 14 amino acids long. J was trimmed by 5 bases and V by 4 bases; bases with no gene match: 5. The CDR3 sequence: CASSSSGGWETQYF. The CDR3 region has the DNA TGTGCCAGCAGCTCAAGCGGGGGGTGGGAGACCCAGTACTTC.

The chain joins TRBV27 to TRBJ1-1, with D maybe TRBD1 (5 bases). V lost 3 bases, J lost 8 bases, and 10 bases lay in between. This CDR3 has 12 amino acids. Per the germline V gene, CDR1 is MNHEY and CDR2 is SMNVEV (reference sequence). The CDR3, as DNA: TGTGCCAGCAGTTTTGCTCGGGGGGAAGCTTTCTTT. Translated: CASSFARGEAFF.

The chain links TRBV3-1 (or the pseudogene TRBV3-2) to TRBJ1-2, with TRBD1 matching 7 bases. Germline V gene sequence: CDR1 LGHDT, CDR2 YNNKEL (reference sequence). The trim removed 1 base at V and 7 bases at J, leaving 6 bases unmatched. This CDR3 region has 14 residues. CDR3 bases: TGTGCCAGCAGCCAAGGGGGACAGTTTCGTGGCTACACCTTC. It encodes CASSQGGQFRGYTF.

This rearrangement joins TRBV27 to TRBJ1-1, with TRBD1 as a possible D gene (6 bases). Trimming left V 6 bases short and J 4 bases short, with 12 bases between. The CDR3 is made up of 13 amino acids. Germline assignment: CDR1 MNHEY and CDR2 SMNVEV (reference sequence). The CDR3, as DNA: TGTGCCAGCAGCACCAGGGGAAGCACTGAAGCTTTCTTT. Protein sequence: CASSTRGSTEAFF.

This clone has a single count. The chain joins TRBV28 to TRBJ2-3; 9 bases agree with TRBD2. The CDR3 contains 14 residues. V lost 6 bases, J lost 3 bases, and 4 bases stayed unmatched. Looked up from germline, CDR1 is MDHEN and CDR2 is SYDVKM. The CDR3 spells CASRRAGGTDTQYF. The CDR3 nucleotides are TGTGCCAGCAGGAGAGCGGGGGGTACAGATACGCAGTATTTT.

V and J are TRBV24-1 and TRBJ2-3, with 7 positions matching TRBD1. Germline loops: CDR1 KGHDR, CDR2 SFDVKD. V was pared by 4 bases and J by 4 bases, with 7 bases of the junction left unmatched. This CDR3 has 15 amino acids. This CDR3 reads CATSEGGAFPDTQYF. The CDR3 DNA reads as TGTGCCACCAGTGAAGGGGGCGCGTTTCCAGATACGCAGTATTTT.

The V and J genes are TRBV6-5 and TRBJ1-6; D may be TRBD1 (5 bases). Looked up from germline, CDR1 is MNHEY and CDR2 is SVGAGI. The CDR3 covers 14 residues. Trimming cost V 5 bases and J 8 bases, with 13 bases left between them. CDR3 nucleotides: TGTGCCAGCAGTCCGACCCAGGGCGATTCACCCCTCCACTTT. Translated: CASSPTQGDSPLHF.

The chain has TRBV10-3 and TRBJ2-3; a possible D gene is TRBD1 (6 bases). The CDR3 runs to 15 residues. Trimming pared 6 bases from V and 0 bases from J, leaving 13 bases between. Looked up from germline, CDR1 is ENHRY and CDR2 is SYGVKD. The CDR3 sequence: CAISPWTESTDTQYF. The CDR3 DNA is TGTGCCATCAGCCCCTGGACAGAAAGCACAGATACGCAGTATTTT.

V and J are TRBV27 and TRBJ1-1; TRBD1 aligns across 7 bases. The V gene's germline CDR1 is MNHEY and CDR2 SMNVEV (reference sequence). This CDR3 spans 15 amino acids. The J segment lost 0 bases and the V segment lost 5 bases, leaving 6 bases of the junction unmatched. The CDR3 DNA reads TGTGCCAGCAGTCCCCCGGGACAGATGAACACTGAAGCTTTCTTT. As protein: CASSPPGQMNTEAFF.

The chain joins TRBV2 to TRBJ2-7, with a possible D match to TRBD2 (6 bases). The germline V and J ends were trimmed by 4 bases and 0 bases, with 16 bases remaining between them. The germline CDR1 and CDR2 sequences are SNHLY and FYNNEI. The CDR3 consists of 16 residues. The CDR3 region has the DNA TGTGCCAGCAGTGCCCATTCAGGGAGGAGCTCCTACGAGCAGTACTTC. It yields the protein CASSAHSGRSSYEQYF.

The genes are TRBV27 and TRBJ1-5; the match to TRBD1 covers 9 bases. Germline V CDR1 and CDR2: MNHEY, SMNVEV (reference sequence). This CDR3 has 13 amino acids. Unmatched junction bases numbered 5, after V lost 8 bases and J lost 6 bases. The CDR3 reads CASRTGEGQPQHF. As DNA, the CDR3 is TGTGCCAGCCGGACAGGGGAAGGTCAGCCCCAGCATTTT.

This clone was counted at least ten times. The chain couples TRBV30 to TRBJ1-5; D unresolved. CDR3 length equals 15 residues. Looked up from germline, CDR1 is GTSNPN and CDR2 is SVGIG (reference sequence). V was trimmed by 0 bases and J by 4 bases, leaving 13 bases between them. The CDR3 region is CAWSVGASRNQPQHF. The CDR3 nucleotides are TGTGCCTGGAGTGTAGGAGCTTCCCGAAATCAGCCCCAGCATTTT.

The gene calls are TRBV7-9 and TRBJ1-4; 8 positions agree with TRBD1. CDR3 length equals 15 residues. Looked up from germline, CDR1 is SEHNR and CDR2 is FQNEAQ (reference sequence). With V trimmed by 5 bases and J by 5 bases, 7 bases remained unmatched. This CDR3 is CASSAQGASNEKLFF. CDR3 bases: TGTGCCAGCAGCGCTCAGGGGGCGTCCAATGAAAAACTGTTTTTT.

This chain joins TRBV6-2 or TRBV6-3 and TRBJ2-3, with a possible D match to TRBD2 (6 bases). Germline V gene sequence: CDR1 MNHEY, CDR2 SVGEGT. V was cut by 2 bases and J by 4 bases, with 16 bases left in between. This CDR3 contains 16 residues. The CDR3 DNA follows: TGTGCCAGCAGTTACCCCCCCTGGGGAGGTGCAGATACGCAGTATTTT. Residues: CASSYPPWGGADTQYF.

V is TRBV3-1 (or the pseudogene TRBV3-2) and J is TRBJ1-2, with 7 bases aligning to TRBD1. The CDR3 runs 14 residues. Trimming cost V 2 bases and J 11 bases; bases outside gene matches: 11. Per germline, CDR1 LGHDT and CDR2 YNNKEL (reference sequence). The CDR3 bases are TGTGCCAGCAGCCAAATTGAAGGGGGCGCGGGGTACACCTTC. It yields the protein CASSQIEGGAGYTF.

This clone has just one count. V gene TRBV18 combines with J gene TRBJ1-2, with a tentative D call TRBD1 (6 bases). The V end was cut by 0 bases, the J end by 5 bases, with 16 bases between. The CDR3 runs 16 residues. Germline CDR1 KGHSH, CDR2 LQKENI. The CDR3 DNA sequence: TGTGCCAGCTCACCACCAGATGGACAGCGGAGGTATGGCTACACCTTC. Its translation: CASSPPDGQRRYGYTF.

The chain employs TRBV6-5 and TRBJ1-1; 8 bases fit TRBD1. V was pared by 2 bases and J by 4 bases, with 3 bases of the junction left unmatched. CDR3 size: 14 residues. The germline CDR1 and CDR2 sequences are MNHEY and SVGAGI. The CDR3 here is CASSYTGGSTEAFF. The CDR3 region has the DNA TGTGCCAGCAGTTACACAGGGGGGAGCACTGAAGCTTTCTTT.

This chain uses TRBV2 with TRBJ1-1; D gene unclear. Per germline, CDR1 SNHLY and CDR2 FYNNEI. This CDR3 comprises 12 residues. The V end was cut by 3 bases, the J end by 6 bases, with 8 bases between. The CDR3 DNA reads TGTGCCAGCAGTGAGTTGGGCCCTGAAGCTTTCTTT. It codes for CASSELGPEAFF. Full variable domain (missing parts from reference TRBV2 and TRBJ1-1): EPEVTQTPSHQVTQMGQEVILRCVPISNHLYFYWYRQILGQKVEFLVSFYNNEISEKSEIFDDQFSVERPDGSNFTLKIRSTKLEDSAMYFCASSELGPEAFFGQGTRLTVV.

This rearrangement joins TRBV5-1 to TRBJ2-2, with D hard to call. The CDR3 is made up of 13 amino acids. The germline CDR1 and CDR2 sequences are SGHRS and YFSETQ. The V end lost 4 bases, the J end lost 7 bases, and 11 bases lay between the germline ends. For the CDR3, the DNA is TGCGCCAGCAGCACCGATGCAGGCGGGGAGCTGTTTTTT. This gives the protein CASSTDAGGELFF.

This chain joins TRBV2 and TRBJ1-2; possibly TRBD1 for D (6 bases). CDR1 is SNHLY and CDR2 is FYNNEI in the germline V gene. V shed 8 bases and J shed 7 bases, with 14 bases lying between them. The CDR3 covers 12 residues. CDR3 DNA sequence: TGTGCCAGCTCCATGGAAGGGGGTGGCTACACCTTC. Residues: CASSMEGGGYTF.

This clone has a handful of counts. The V gene is TRBV30, the J gene TRBJ2-7; TRBD2 matches at 15 bases. This CDR3 has 19 amino acids. J gave up 0 bases and V 6 bases, and 15 bases lay outside the gene matches. The germline V gene has CDR1 GTSNPN and CDR2 SVGIG (reference sequence). The CDR3 DNA sequence: TGTGCCTGCGAGTCCGGACTAGCGGGGGGGTTCCCTGGCTCCTACGAGCAGTACTTC. As protein: CACESGLAGGFPGSYEQYF.